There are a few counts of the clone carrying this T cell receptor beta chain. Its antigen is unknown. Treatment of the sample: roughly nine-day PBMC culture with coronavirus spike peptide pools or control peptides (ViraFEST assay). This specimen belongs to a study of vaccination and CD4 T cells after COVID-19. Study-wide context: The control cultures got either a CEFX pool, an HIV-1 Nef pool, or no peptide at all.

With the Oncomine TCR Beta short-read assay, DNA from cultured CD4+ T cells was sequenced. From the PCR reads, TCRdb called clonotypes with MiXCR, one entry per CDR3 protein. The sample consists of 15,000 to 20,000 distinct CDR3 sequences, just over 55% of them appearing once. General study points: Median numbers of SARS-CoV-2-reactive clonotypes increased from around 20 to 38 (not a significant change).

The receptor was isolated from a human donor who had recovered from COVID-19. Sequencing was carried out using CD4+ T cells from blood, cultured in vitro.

In nucleotides, the CDR3 is TGTGCCAGCAGTTTATTAGGGACCCCTAACTATGGCTACACCTTC. Translation: CASSLLGTPNYGYTF. The V gene is TRBV27, the J gene TRBJ1-2; TRBD1 might be the D (5 bases). Germline CDR1 reads MNHEY; CDR2 reads SMNVEV (reference sequence). The CDR3 is 15 residues long. The V and J ends lost 1 base and 0 bases respectively, with 9 bases between them.